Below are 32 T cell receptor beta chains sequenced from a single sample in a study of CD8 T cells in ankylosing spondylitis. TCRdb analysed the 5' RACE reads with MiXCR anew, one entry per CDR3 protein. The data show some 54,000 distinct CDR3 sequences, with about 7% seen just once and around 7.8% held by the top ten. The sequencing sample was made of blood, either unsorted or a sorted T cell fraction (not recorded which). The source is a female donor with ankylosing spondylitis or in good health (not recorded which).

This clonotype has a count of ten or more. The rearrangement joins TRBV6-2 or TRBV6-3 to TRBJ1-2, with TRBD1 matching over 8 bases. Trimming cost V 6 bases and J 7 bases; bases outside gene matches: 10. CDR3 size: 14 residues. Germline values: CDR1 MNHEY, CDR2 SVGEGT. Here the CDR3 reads CASRTGTGPFGYTF. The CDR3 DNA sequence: TGTGCCAGCAGAACCGGGACAGGCCCTTTTGGCTACACCTTC.

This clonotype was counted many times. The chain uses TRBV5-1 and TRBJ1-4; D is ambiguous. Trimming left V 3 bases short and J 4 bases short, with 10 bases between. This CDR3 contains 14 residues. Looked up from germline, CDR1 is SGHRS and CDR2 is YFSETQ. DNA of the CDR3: TGCGCCAGCAGCTCCGGACGGAGTAATGAAAAACTGTTTTTT. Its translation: CASSSGRSNEKLFF.

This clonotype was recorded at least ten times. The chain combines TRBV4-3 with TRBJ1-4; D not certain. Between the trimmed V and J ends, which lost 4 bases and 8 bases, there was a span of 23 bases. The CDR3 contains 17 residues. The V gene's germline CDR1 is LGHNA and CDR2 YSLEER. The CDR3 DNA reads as TGCGCCAGCAGCCCGTTCCCTCGGGGTGTCGTGGGAGAAAAACTGTTTTTT. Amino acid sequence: CASSPFPRGVVGEKLFF.

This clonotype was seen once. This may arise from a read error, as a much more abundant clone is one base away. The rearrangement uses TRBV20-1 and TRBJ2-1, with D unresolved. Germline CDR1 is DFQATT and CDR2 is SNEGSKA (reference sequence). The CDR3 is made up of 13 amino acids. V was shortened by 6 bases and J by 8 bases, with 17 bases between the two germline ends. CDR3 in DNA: TGCAGTGCCAATTTCAGGAAAACCGATGAGCAGTTCTTC. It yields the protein CSANFRKTDEQFF.

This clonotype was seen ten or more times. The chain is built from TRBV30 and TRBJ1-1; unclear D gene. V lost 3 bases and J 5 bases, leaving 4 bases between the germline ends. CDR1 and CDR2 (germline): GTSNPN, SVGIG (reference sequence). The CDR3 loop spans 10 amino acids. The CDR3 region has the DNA TGTGCCTGGAGCCTAACTGAAGCTTTCTTT. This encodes CAWSLTEAFF.

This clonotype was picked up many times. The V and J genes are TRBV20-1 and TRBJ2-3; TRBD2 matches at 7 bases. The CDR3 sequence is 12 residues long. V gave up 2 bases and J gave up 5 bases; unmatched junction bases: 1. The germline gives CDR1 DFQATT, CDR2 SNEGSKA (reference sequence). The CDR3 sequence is CSARRGGDTQYF. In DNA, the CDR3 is TGCAGTGCTAGACGCGGGGGAGATACGCAGTATTTT.

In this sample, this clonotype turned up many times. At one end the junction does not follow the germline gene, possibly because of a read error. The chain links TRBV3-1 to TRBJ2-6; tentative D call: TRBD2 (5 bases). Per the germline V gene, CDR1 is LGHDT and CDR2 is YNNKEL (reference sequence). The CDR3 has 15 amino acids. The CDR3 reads CASSQVEAGANVLTF. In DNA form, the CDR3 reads TGTGCCAGCAGCCAAGTGGAGGCTGGAGCCAACGTCCTGACTTTC.

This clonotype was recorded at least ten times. The CDR3 region is CASSLGGGGTDTQYF. The DNA for the CDR3 is TGCGCCAGCAGCTTGGGAGGGGGCGGCACAGATACGCAGTATTTT. This chain joins TRBV5-1 and TRBJ2-3; 7 bases are shared with TRBD1. Unmatched junction bases numbered 2, after V lost 0 bases and J lost 1 base. Germline loops: CDR1 SGHRS, CDR2 YFSETQ. The CDR3 runs 15 residues.

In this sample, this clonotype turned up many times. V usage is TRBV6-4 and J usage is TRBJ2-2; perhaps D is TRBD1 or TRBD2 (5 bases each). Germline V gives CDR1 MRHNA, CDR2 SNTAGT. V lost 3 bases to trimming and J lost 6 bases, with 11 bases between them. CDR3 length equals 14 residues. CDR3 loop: CASSEGGDAGELFF. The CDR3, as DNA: TGTGCCAGCAGTGAAGGTGGGGACGCCGGGGAGCTGTTTTTT.

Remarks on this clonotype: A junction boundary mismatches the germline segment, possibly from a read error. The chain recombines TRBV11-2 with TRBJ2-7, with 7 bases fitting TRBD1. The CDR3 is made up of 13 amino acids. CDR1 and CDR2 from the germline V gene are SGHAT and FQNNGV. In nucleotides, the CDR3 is TGTGTCAGCAGCTTAGGGGGCACCTACGAGCAGTACTTC. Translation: CVSSLGGTYEQYF.

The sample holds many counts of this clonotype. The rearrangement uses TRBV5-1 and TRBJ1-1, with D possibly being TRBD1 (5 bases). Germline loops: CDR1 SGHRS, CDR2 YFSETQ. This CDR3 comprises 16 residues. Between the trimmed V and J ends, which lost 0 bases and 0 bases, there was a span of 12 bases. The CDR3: CASSLGGGGVNTEAFF. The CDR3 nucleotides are TGCGCCAGCAGCTTGGGTGGGGGGGGAGTGAACACTGAAGCTTTCTTT.

CDR3 coding DNA: TGTGCCAGCAGCCTCGGGACTAGCGGGCTAGATACGCAGTATTTT. Protein: CASSLGTSGLDTQYF. The genes are TRBV9 and TRBJ2-3, with 12 bases aligning to TRBD2. V lost 4 bases, J lost 5 bases, and 5 bases stayed unmatched. The CDR3 is 15 residues long. The V gene's germline CDR1 is SGDLS and CDR2 YYNGEE.

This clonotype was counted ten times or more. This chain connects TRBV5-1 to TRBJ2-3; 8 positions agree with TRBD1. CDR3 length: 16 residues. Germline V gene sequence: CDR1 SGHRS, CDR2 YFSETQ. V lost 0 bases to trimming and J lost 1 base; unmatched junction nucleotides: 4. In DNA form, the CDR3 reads TGCGCCAGCAGCTTGGCAGGGGGCTCAGGCACAGATACGCAGTATTTT. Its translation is CASSLAGGSGTDTQYF. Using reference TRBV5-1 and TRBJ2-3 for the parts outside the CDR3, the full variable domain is KAGVTQTPRYLIKTRGQQVTLSCSPISGHRSVSWYQQTPGQGLQFLFEYFSETQRNKGNFPGRFSGRQFSNSRSEMNVSTLELGDSALYLCASSLAGGSGTDTQYFGPGTRLTVL.

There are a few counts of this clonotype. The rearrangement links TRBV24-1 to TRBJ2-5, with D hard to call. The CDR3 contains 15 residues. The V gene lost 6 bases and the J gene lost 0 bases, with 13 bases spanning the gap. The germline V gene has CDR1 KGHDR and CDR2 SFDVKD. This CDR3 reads CATSSSDPYQETQYF. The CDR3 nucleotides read TGTGCCACCAGTTCGTCAGACCCGTACCAAGAGACCCAGTACTTC.

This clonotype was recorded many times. In DNA, the CDR3 is TGTGCCAGCAGTCCCTTGGACAGGGAAGATACGCAGTATTTT. Translation: CASSPLDREDTQYF. This chain links TRBV27 with TRBJ2-3, with 8 positions matching TRBD1. The CDR3 totals 14 residues. Looked up from germline, CDR1 is MNHEY and CDR2 is SMNVEV (reference sequence). Trimming removed 5 bases from V and 5 bases from J; junction bases left unmatched: 6.

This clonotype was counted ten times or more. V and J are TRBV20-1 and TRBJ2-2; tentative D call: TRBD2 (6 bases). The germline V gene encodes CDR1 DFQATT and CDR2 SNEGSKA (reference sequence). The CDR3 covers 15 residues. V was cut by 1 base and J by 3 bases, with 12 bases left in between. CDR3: CSARAAGRDTGELFF. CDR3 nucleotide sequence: TGCAGTGCTAGAGCTGCGGGGCGCGACACCGGGGAGCTGTTTTTT.

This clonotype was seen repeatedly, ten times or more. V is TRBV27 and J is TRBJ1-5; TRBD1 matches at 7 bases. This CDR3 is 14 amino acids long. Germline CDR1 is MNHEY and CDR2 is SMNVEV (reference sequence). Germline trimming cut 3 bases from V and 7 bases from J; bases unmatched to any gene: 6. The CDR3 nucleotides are TGTGCCAGCAGTTTCCAGGGGGACGGCCAGCCCCAGCATTTT. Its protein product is CASSFQGDGQPQHF.

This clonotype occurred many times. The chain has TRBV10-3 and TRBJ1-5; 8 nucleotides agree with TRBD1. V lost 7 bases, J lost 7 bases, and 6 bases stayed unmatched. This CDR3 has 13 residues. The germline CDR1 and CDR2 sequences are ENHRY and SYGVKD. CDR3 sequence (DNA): TGTGCCATCAAAGACAGGGGTGACCAGCCCCAGCATTTT. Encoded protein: CAIKDRGDQPQHF.

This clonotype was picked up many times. CDR3 in DNA: TGTGCCATCAGATCGGACCCGGGGGGGCCGAATACGCAGTATTTT. This translates into CAIRSDPGGPNTQYF. This chain uses TRBV10-3 with TRBJ2-3, with TRBD2 matching over 8 bases. This CDR3 spans 15 amino acids. CDR1 and CDR2 from the germline V gene are ENHRY and SYGVKD. V lost 6 bases, J lost 7 bases, and 12 bases stayed unmatched.

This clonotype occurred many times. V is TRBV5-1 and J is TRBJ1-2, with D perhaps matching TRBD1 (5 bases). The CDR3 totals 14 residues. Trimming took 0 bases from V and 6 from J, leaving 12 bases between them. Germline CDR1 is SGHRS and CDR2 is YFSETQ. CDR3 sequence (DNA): TGCGCCAGCAGCTTGGTGGGGCAGGGCCATGGCTACACCTTC. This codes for CASSLVGQGHGYTF.

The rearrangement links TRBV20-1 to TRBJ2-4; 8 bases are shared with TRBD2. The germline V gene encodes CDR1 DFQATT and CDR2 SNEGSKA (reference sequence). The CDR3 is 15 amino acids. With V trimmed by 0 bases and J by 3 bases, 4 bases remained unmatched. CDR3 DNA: TGCAGTGCTAGAGATTTACGGGGGGGCAAAAACATTCAGTACTTC. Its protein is CSARDLRGGKNIQYF.

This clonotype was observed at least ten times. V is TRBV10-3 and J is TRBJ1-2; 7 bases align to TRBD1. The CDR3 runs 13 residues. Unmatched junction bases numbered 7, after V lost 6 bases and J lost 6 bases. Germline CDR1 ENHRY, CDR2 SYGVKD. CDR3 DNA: TGTGCCATCAGAACGACAGGGTCGGATGGCTACACCTTC. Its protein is CAIRTTGSDGYTF.

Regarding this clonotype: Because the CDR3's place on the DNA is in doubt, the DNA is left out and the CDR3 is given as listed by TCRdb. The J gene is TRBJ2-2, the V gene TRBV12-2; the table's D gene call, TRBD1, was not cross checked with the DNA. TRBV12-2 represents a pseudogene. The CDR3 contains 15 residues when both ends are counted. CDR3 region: CASRPPQFGPGSCFF.

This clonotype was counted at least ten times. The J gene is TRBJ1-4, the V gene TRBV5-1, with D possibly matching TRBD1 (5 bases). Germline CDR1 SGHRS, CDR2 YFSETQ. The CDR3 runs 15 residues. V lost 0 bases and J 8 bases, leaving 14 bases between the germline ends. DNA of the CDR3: TGCGCCAGCAGCTTGGGGGACTACGAGGGGGAAAAACTGTTTTTT. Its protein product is CASSLGDYEGEKLFF. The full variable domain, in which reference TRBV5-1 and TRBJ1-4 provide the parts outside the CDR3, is KAGVTQTPRYLIKTRGQQVTLSCSPISGHRSVSWYQQTPGQGLQFLFEYFSETQRNKGNFPGRFSGRQFSNSRSEMNVSTLELGDSALYLCASSLGDYEGEKLFFGSGTQLSVL.

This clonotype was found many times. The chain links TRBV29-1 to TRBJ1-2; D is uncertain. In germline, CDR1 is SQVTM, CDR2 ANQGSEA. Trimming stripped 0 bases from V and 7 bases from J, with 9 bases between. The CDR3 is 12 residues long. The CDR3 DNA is TGCAGCGTTGAAGATCGTCCAGCTGGCTACACCTTC. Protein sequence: CSVEDRPAGYTF.

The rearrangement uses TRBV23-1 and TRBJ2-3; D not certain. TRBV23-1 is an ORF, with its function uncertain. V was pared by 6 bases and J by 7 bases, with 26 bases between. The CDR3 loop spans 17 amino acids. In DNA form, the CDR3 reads TGCGCCAGCAGAAACCCTGGATTACTACTGTTTGTTCATACGCAGTATTTT. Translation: CASRNPGLLLFVHTQYF.

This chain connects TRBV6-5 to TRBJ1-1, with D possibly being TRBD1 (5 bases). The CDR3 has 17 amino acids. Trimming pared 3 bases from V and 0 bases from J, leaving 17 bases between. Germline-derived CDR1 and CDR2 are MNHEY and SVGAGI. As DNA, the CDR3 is TGTGCCAGCAGTTATGCGCCCCAGCGGGGGTTGAACACTGAAGCTTTCTTT. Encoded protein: CASSYAPQRGLNTEAFF.

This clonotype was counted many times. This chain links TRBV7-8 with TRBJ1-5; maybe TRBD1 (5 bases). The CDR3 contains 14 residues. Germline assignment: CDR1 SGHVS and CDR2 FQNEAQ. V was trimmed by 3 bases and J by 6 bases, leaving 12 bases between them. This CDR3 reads CASSFSGGSQPQHF. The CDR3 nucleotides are TGTGCCAGCAGCTTTTCCGGGGGTAGTCAGCCCCAGCATTTT.

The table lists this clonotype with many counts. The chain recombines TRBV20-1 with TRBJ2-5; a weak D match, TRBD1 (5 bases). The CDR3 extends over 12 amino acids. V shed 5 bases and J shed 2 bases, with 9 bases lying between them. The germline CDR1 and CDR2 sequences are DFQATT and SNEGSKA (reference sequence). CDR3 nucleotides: TGCAGTGCTCGACAGAGACAAGAGACCCAGTACTTC. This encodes CSARQRQETQYF.

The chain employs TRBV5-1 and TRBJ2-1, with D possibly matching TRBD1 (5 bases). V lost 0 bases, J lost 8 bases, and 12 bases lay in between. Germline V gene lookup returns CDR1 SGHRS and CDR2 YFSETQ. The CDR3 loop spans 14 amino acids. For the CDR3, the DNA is TGCGCCAGCAGCTTGGTAACAGGTAATGATGAGCAGTTCTTC. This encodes CASSLVTGNDEQFF.

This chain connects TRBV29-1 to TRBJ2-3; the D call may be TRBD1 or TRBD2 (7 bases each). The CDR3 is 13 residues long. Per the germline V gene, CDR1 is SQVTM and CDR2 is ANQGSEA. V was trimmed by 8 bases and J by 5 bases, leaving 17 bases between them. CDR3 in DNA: TGCAGCACGGGGGGCAGGGGGGAAGATACGCAGTATTTT. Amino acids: CSTGGRGEDTQYF.

CDR3 loop: CSVDLQGSAEAFF. The CDR3 DNA is TGCAGCGTTGACTTACAGGGGAGCGCGGAAGCTTTCTTT. The chain couples TRBV29-1 to TRBJ1-1, with TRBD1 matching over 7 bases. The CDR3 consists of 13 residues. CDR1 and CDR2 (germline): SQVTM, ANQGSEA. The J segment lost 8 bases and the V segment lost 3 bases, leaving 9 bases of the junction unmatched.